Below are 30 T cell receptor beta chains sequenced from a single sample in a study of high-grade serous ovarian cancer treatment subgroups. Repertoires were generated with immunoSEQ multiplex PCR, while TCRdb's copy carries only in-frame clones and drops some. The top ten clones hold around 4.2% of a sample with approximately 15,000 clones, about 76% of them seen once. Tumor samples were taken before definitive surgery or chemotherapy. Sequencing was performed on tumor tissue. These TCRs come from a human donor with high-grade serous ovarian cancer.

The chain employs TRBV9 and TRBJ2-3, with a possible D match to TRBD1 (6 bases). This CDR3 is 16 amino acids long. The germline gives CDR1 SGDLS, CDR2 YYNGEE. The ends were cut back, 4 bases at V and 6 bases at J, with 21 bases in the middle. CDR3 DNA: TGTGCCAGCAGCACCCCCCCCGGACAGCCCTGGGATACGCAGTATTTT. The encoded protein is CASSTPPGQPWDTQYF. Using reference TRBV9 and TRBJ2-3 for the parts outside the CDR3, the full variable domain is DSGVTQTPKHLITATGQRVTLRCSPRSGDLSVYWYQQSLDQGLQFLIQYYNGEERAKGNILERFSAQQFPDLHSELNLSSLELGDSALYFCASSTPPGQPWDTQYFGPGTRLTVL.

This clone was counted once. The chain couples TRBV27 to TRBJ2-1; 11 nucleotides match TRBD1. This CDR3 spans 18 amino acids. The V gene end was trimmed by 5 bases and the J gene end by 3 bases; junction bases not matched to a gene: 12. Germline lookup yields CDR1 MNHEY and CDR2 SMNVEV (reference sequence). The CDR3 nucleotides are TGTGCCAGCAGTCACTCCCTCAGGACAGGGGGCCTCTACAATGAGCAGTTCTTC. The encoded protein is CASSHSLRTGGLYNEQFF.

The CDR3 sequence is CASQRTAIYF. The CDR3 DNA reads TGTGCCAGCCAGCGTACCGCCATATATTTT. This chain links TRBV7-3 with TRBJ1-3; D unclear. V was pared by 8 bases and J by 11 bases, with 10 bases between. Germline V gene lookup returns CDR1 SGHTA and CDR2 FQGTGA. The CDR3 consists of 10 residues. Supplemented by reference TRBV7-3 and TRBJ1-3, the full variable domain reads GAGVSQTPSNKVTEKGKYVELRCDPISGHTALYWYRQSLGQGPEFLIYFQGTGAADDSGLPNDRFFAVRPEGSVSTLKIQRTERGDSAVYLCASQRTAIYFGEGSWLTVV.

Regarding this clone: A read error may account for a junction end that differs from germline. V usage is TRBV2 and J usage is TRBJ1-1, with 7 bases aligning to TRBD1. CDR3 length equals 11 residues. Per germline, CDR1 SNHLY and CDR2 FYNNEI. CDR3 DNA: TGCGGGAAGGGGGCCCACACTGAAGCTTTCTTT. It is translated as CGKGAHTEAFF.

This chain uses TRBV11-2 with TRBJ2-7; TRBD1 aligns across 9 bases. Germline CDR1 and CDR2: SGHAT and FQNNGV. This CDR3 region has 18 residues. The junction had 19 bases not matched to a gene; V was cut back by 7 bases and J by 3 bases. The CDR3 sequence is CASTNSGTGSRFVYEQYF. The CDR3 DNA is TGTGCCAGCACAAACTCGGGGACAGGGAGTCGGTTCGTCTACGAGCAGTACTTC.

The count of this clone is one. This chain uses TRBV2 with TRBJ2-1, with D possibly matching TRBD2 (6 bases). CDR1 is SNHLY and CDR2 is FYNNEI in the germline V gene. The CDR3 consists of 14 residues. Trimming took off 5 bases at V and 4 bases at J, with 12 bases between the two ends. The CDR3 DNA reads as TGTGCCAGCAGTCTTTGGACTACTTACAATGAGCAGTTCTTC. It specifies CASSLWTTYNEQFF. Drawing the rest from reference TRBV2 and TRBJ2-1, the complete variable domain is EPEVTQTPSHQVTQMGQEVILRCVPISNHLYFYWYRQILGQKVEFLVSFYNNEISEKSEIFDDQFSVERPDGSNFTLKIRSTKLEDSAMYFCASSLWTTYNEQFFGPGTRLTVL.

The chain combines TRBV7-2 with TRBJ2-5; possibly TRBD2 for D (5 bases). Trimming took 3 bases from V and 7 from J, leaving 12 bases between them. In germline, CDR1 is SGHTA, CDR2 FQGNSA. The CDR3 extends over 13 amino acids. The CDR3 loop is CASSFLGVGTQYF. The CDR3 DNA follows: TGTGCCAGCAGCTTCTTGGGAGTAGGGACCCAGTACTTC.

This clone showed up just a few times. The genes are TRBV13 and TRBJ1-1; no clear D gene. The V gene's germline CDR1 is PRHDT and CDR2 FYEKMQ (reference sequence). The CDR3 sequence is 14 residues long. V shed 4 bases and J shed 1 base, with 10 bases lying between them. The CDR3 DNA is TGTGCCAGCAGCTGGAGAACGGCGAACACTGAAGCTTTCTTT. It specifies CASSWRTANTEAFF.

This chain joins TRBV19 and TRBJ2-3; weak D call: TRBD2 (5 bases). V lost 6 bases and J 4 bases, leaving 17 bases between the germline ends. Germline V gene sequence: CDR1 LNHDA, CDR2 SQIVND (reference sequence). The CDR3 consists of 15 residues. CDR3 region: CASRLLAGRADTQYF. For the CDR3, the DNA is TGTGCCAGTAGACTGCTAGCTGGTAGGGCAGATACGCAGTATTTT.

This clone was observed once. The V and J genes are TRBV28 and TRBJ1-2, with D possibly TRBD1 on 6 matching bases. The CDR3 is 18 residues long. Trimming shortened V by 3 bases and J by 1 base, and 21 bases separated the two germline ends. Germline V gene lookup returns CDR1 MDHEN and CDR2 SYDVKM. CDR3 region: CASSFQAGTPGYNYGYTF. The CDR3 coding sequence is TGTGCCAGCAGTTTCCAGGCTGGGACACCCGGTTATAACTATGGCTACACCTTC.

The chain links TRBV18 to TRBJ1-6; no clear D. This CDR3 contains 16 residues. Trimming removed 3 bases from V and 4 bases from J, with 13 bases in between. The germline gives CDR1 KGHSH, CDR2 LQKENI. The CDR3 loop is CASSPVNVGYNSPLHF. The CDR3 DNA is TGTGCCAGCTCACCGGTTAATGTGGGTTATAATTCACCCCTCCACTTT.

V and J are TRBV7-2 and TRBJ1-2; the D is unclear. V was shortened by 2 bases and J by 4 bases, with 11 bases between the two germline ends. Germline V CDR1 and CDR2: SGHTA, FQGNSA. The CDR3 runs to 14 residues. The CDR3 loop is CASSLFVTTYGYTF. CDR3 sequence (DNA): TGTGCCAGCAGCTTATTTGTGACAACCTATGGCTACACCTTC. Supplemented by reference TRBV7-2 and TRBJ1-2, the full variable domain reads GAGVSQSPSNKVTEKGKDVELRCDPISGHTALYWYRQSLGQGLEFLIYFQGNSAPDKSGLPSDRFSAERTGGSVSTLTIQRTQQEDSAVYLCASSLFVTTYGYTFGSGTRLTVV.

The chain has TRBV2 and TRBJ2-7; no reliable D call. This CDR3 region has 12 residues. V lost 5 bases and J lost 3, with 8 bases in between. Germline CDR1 reads SNHLY; CDR2 reads FYNNEI. The DNA of the CDR3 is TGTGCCAGCAGTCTAGACAACTACGAGCAGTACTTC. Its translation is CASSLDNYEQYF.

J is TRBJ2-6 and V is TRBV5-6; TRBD1 matches 10 bases. This CDR3 contains 17 residues. V lost 4 bases to trimming and J lost 3 bases; unmatched junction nucleotides: 7. Germline CDR1 and CDR2: SGHDT and YYEEEE. CDR3 in amino acids: CASSRRTGGRGANVLTF. CDR3 DNA: TGTGCCAGCAGCCGCCGGACAGGGGGTCGTGGGGCCAACGTCCTGACTTTC. Drawing the rest from reference TRBV5-6 and TRBJ2-6, the complete variable domain is DAGVTQSPTHLIKTRGQQVTLRCSPKSGHDTVSWYQQALGQGPQFIFQYYEEEERQRGNFPDRFSGHQFPNYSSELNVNALLLGDSALYLCASSRRTGGRGANVLTFGAGSRLTVL.

The rearrangement links TRBV5-1 to TRBJ2-7; the match to TRBD1 covers 10 bases. The V segment lost 1 base and the J segment 7 bases; nucleotides outside the gene matches: 14. This CDR3 contains 17 residues. The V gene's germline CDR1 is SGHRS and CDR2 YFSETQ. This CDR3 is CASSLMSLRDRGGEQYF. The CDR3, as DNA: TGCGCCAGCAGCTTGATGTCGCTCCGGGACAGGGGTGGGGAGCAGTACTTC.

This chain uses TRBV4-3 with TRBJ1-1; TRBD1 matches at 7 bases. Germline CDR1 reads LGHNA; CDR2 reads YSLEER. This CDR3 is 15 amino acids long. J lost 0 bases, V lost 4 bases, and 5 bases had no gene match. The CDR3 loop is CASSPGQPMNTEAFF. In DNA form, the CDR3 reads TGCGCCAGCAGCCCGGGACAGCCTATGAACACTGAAGCTTTCTTT.

This clone was picked up a small number of times. V usage is TRBV4-1 and J usage is TRBJ1-1; 12 nucleotides match TRBD1. This CDR3 is built from 19 residues. Germline V gives CDR1 MGHRA, CDR2 YSYEKL. With 1 base clipped from V and 1 base from J, the junction kept 10 bases outside the gene matches. Written as DNA, the CDR3 is TGCGCCAGCAGCCAAGGTTCCGCGGGACAGGGGGCAGGGAACACTGAAGCTTTCTTT. It specifies CASSQGSAGQGAGNTEAFF.

This rearrangement joins TRBV9 to TRBJ2-3; TRBD2 matches 11 bases. The CDR3 is 17 amino acids. CDR1 SGDLS and CDR2 YYNGEE come from the germline V gene. V lost 4 bases and J lost 0; bases outside the gene matches: 7. The DNA for the CDR3 is TGTGCCAGCAGCCCGGGACTAGCGGACCGCAGCACAGATACGCAGTATTTT. It is translated as CASSPGLADRSTDTQYF.

This clone has just a few counts. This rearrangement joins TRBV5-1 to TRBJ1-6, with a weak D call TRBD1 (6 bases). V was shortened by 3 bases and J by 5 bases, with 12 bases between the two germline ends. The CDR3 loop spans 15 amino acids. CDR1 is SGHRS and CDR2 is YFSETQ in the germline V gene. The CDR3 region is CASSSTGLNNSPLHF. In DNA form, the CDR3 reads TGCGCCAGCAGCTCCACAGGGTTGAATAATTCACCCCTCCACTTT.

This clone has only one observation. The chain carries TRBV7-2 and TRBJ1-4; D is perhaps TRBD1 (6 bases). Germline values: CDR1 SGHTA, CDR2 FQGNSA. The CDR3 is 16 amino acids. The germline V and J ends were trimmed by 5 bases and 4 bases, with 17 bases remaining between them. The CDR3 DNA reads as TGTGCCAGCAGCCCCCAACAGGGAACGAGTAATGAAAAACTGTTTTTT. Its translation is CASSPQQGTSNEKLFF. The complete variable domain, with remaining parts taken from reference TRBV7-2 and TRBJ1-4, reads GAGVSQSPSNKVTEKGKDVELRCDPISGHTALYWYRQSLGQGLEFLIYFQGNSAPDKSGLPSDRFSAERTGGSVSTLTIQRTQQEDSAVYLCASSPQQGTSNEKLFFGSGTQLSVL.

This clone was seen only once. The rearrangement uses TRBV7-2 and TRBJ2-5; 8 nucleotides match TRBD2. After removal of 0 bases from V and 5 bases from J, the junction contained 11 bases not matched to a gene. CDR3 length: 17 amino acids. Per the germline V gene, CDR1 is SGHTA and CDR2 is FQGNSA. CDR3 coding DNA: TGTGCCAGCAGCTTAGCTGGCCCTCACGGGGGGGCGGAGACCCAGTACTTC. The encoded protein is CASSLAGPHGGAETQYF.

J is TRBJ2-3 and V is TRBV5-4; D is uncertain. The germline gives CDR1 SGHNT, CDR2 YYREEE (reference sequence). The V gene lost 4 bases and the J gene lost 1 base, with 10 bases spanning the gap. The CDR3 length is 14 residues. The CDR3 sequence: CASSHLGGTDTQYF. CDR3 in DNA: TGTGCCAGCAGCCATTTAGGAGGCACAGATACGCAGTATTTT.

The rearrangement links TRBV5-1 to TRBJ2-2; 8 bases are a match to TRBD2. V was pared by 4 bases and J by 1 base, with 12 bases of the junction left unmatched. This CDR3 contains 18 residues. CDR1 is SGHRS and CDR2 is YFSETQ in the germline V gene. CDR3 nucleotides: TGCGCCAGCAGCGGAGGCCTGGCGGGGGGCCTGAACACCGGGGAGCTGTTTTTT. Encoded protein: CASSGGLAGGLNTGELFF.

This clone has just a few counts. The chain joins TRBV9 to TRBJ2-5, with a weak D call TRBD2 (6 bases). This CDR3 contains 15 residues. Deletions cut 0 bases from V and 5 bases from J, with 14 bases between. Germline V CDR1 and CDR2: SGDLS, YYNGEE. The CDR3: CASSVASGSMETQYF. The CDR3 DNA follows: TGTGCCAGCAGCGTAGCAAGCGGGTCCATGGAGACCCAGTACTTC.

This chain uses TRBV7-2 with TRBJ2-2, with 9 bases lining up with TRBD1. Germline V gene data show CDR1 as SGHTA and CDR2 as FQGNSA. CDR3 length equals 16 residues. V lost 5 bases and J lost 6; bases outside the gene matches: 10. The CDR3 protein is CASSPGGQGVSGELFF. CDR3 coding DNA: TGTGCCAGCAGCCCCGGGGGACAGGGAGTTTCCGGGGAGCTGTTTTTT.

This chain joins TRBV9 and TRBJ2-1, with 10 bases that match TRBD1. Trimming took 4 bases from V and 7 from J; bases not matched to a gene: 11. The CDR3 sequence is 16 residues long. CDR1 is SGDLS and CDR2 is YYNGEE in the germline V gene. The chain's CDR3 is CASSPRSTGGSNEQFF. The CDR3 region has the DNA TGTGCCAGCAGCCCTCGTTCGACAGGGGGCTCGAATGAGCAGTTCTTC.

This clone has only a few counts. The rearrangement uses TRBV7-9 and TRBJ1-3; D is ambiguous. V was pared by 6 bases and J by 4 bases, with 4 bases between. The CDR3 sequence is 11 residues long. Germline lookup yields CDR1 SEHNR and CDR2 FQNEAQ (reference sequence). DNA of the CDR3: TGTGCCAGCAGGACAGGAAACACCATATATTTT. Protein product: CASRTGNTIYF.

The chain carries TRBV7-2 and TRBJ2-7; D perhaps matches TRBD2 (6 bases). This CDR3 has 15 residues. Germline-derived CDR1 and CDR2 are SGHTA and FQGNSA. With 5 bases removed from V and 7 bases from J, the gap between germline ends came to 21 bases. CDR3 DNA sequence: TGTGCCAGCAGCCTGACACTAGCTATCTACGATGAGCAGTACTTC. Its protein is CASSLTLAIYDEQYF.

The gene calls are TRBV7-9 and TRBJ2-1; 15 bases agree with TRBD2. The CDR3 contains 15 residues. The trim removed 6 bases at V and 10 bases at J, leaving 7 bases unmatched. Germline loops: CDR1 SEHNR, CDR2 FQNEAQ (reference sequence). The CDR3 is CASRGTSGGPGEQFF. The CDR3 DNA sequence: TGTGCCAGCAGAGGGACTAGCGGGGGGCCAGGGGAGCAGTTCTTC.

The chain carries TRBV27 and TRBJ1-2, with D unresolved. Germline assignment: CDR1 MNHEY and CDR2 SMNVEV (reference sequence). The CDR3 consists of 12 residues. In DNA, the CDR3 is TGTGTGACCGGGTTTCCGAACTATGGCTACACCTTC. This sequence encodes CVTGFPNYGYTF.